The TCR beta chain under discussion was sequenced for a study of human T cells and chemical hapten exposure. From germline, CDR1 is SQVTM and CDR2 ANQGSEA. The CDR3 totals 14 residues. With 4 bases clipped from V and 5 bases from J, the junction kept 6 bases outside the gene matches. The time point was: patch test 2, 6 weeks after DPC sensitization. Treatment indicated: therapeutic diphenylcyclopropenone sensitization with weekly scalp DPC. This clonotype was seen repeatedly, ten times or more. In the authors' workflow: Sample TCR totals centred on a median of about 92,000, ranging roughly 20,000 to 700,000. TCRdb passed the RACE reads through MiXCR, listing each CDR3 protein once. In this record, the V and J calls reflect TCRdb's handling and not the investigators' own analysis. The data contain roughly 380,000 distinct CDR3 sequences, about 6% of them singletons.

Sequencing used whole blood, obtained in connection with sensitization to the hapten diphenylcyclopropenone (DPC). The receptor was isolated from a young woman with alopecia areata. Some clones in this sample may be carry-over from other donors' samples. V usage is TRBV29-1 and J usage is TRBJ1-4, with 8 positions matching TRBD1. The CDR3 loop reads CSVVSRDRNEKLFF. CDR3 nucleotide sequence: TGCAGCGTTGTGAGTAGGGACAGGAATGAAAAACTGTTTTTT.